This TCR beta chain derives from a study of blood T cell repertoires in COVID-19. Study as a whole: The origin of the acute and convalescent COVID-19 samples was the United States, Italy and Spain. In each case, the material was cDNA or gDNA derived from T cells, B-cell-depleted T cells, or PBMCs.

Authors' processing steps: Cell counts per sample came from amplifying reference gene primers. Assay: immunoSEQ multiplex PCR; the TCRdb copy retains only in-frame clones and omits some. The DNA gave D and trimming, while V, J and clone size come from that table. The sample lists 95,000 to 150,000 clones; 85% to 90% were seen once. In germline, CDR1 is SGHRS, CDR2 YFSETQ. CDR3 length: 14 residues. V trimming: 4 bases; J trimming: 4 bases; junction bases outside the gene matches: 5. Sequencing was done on a sample of peripheral blood. The chain is built from TRBV5-1 and TRBJ1-1, with 9 positions matching TRBD1. The receptor was isolated from a woman aged 70 to 79 with acute or convalescent COVID-19. The CDR3 DNA follows: TGCGCCAGCAGCCCGACAGGGGGATTCACTGAAGCTTTCTTT. Translated, it gives CASSPTGGFTEAFF.